This T cell receptor beta chain emerged from a study of T cells after somatic rescue of genetic block. This clone has just one count. CDR1 is MNHEY, CDR2 SVGAGI, per germline. This CDR3 region has 14 residues. J lost 4 bases, V lost 6 bases, and 6 bases had no gene match. Produced via immunoSEQ multiplex PCR; TCRdb's table is partial and in-frame only. The sample includes 68,000 or so clones, 85% to 95% of them seen just once. Specimen: peripheral blood mononuclear cells (PBMCs). The chain is built from TRBV6-5 and TRBJ1-5, with TRBD1 matching 7 bases. This TCR was sampled from a middle-aged man. Here the CDR3 reads CASSPGGSNQPQHF. CDR3 sequence (DNA): TGTGCCAGCAGCCCAGGGGGGTCGAATCAGCCCCAGCATTTT.